These T cell receptor beta chains were read from a single sample in a study of CD8+ T cells in alopecia areata. The assay was immunoSEQ multiplex PCR, and TCRdb's table has in-frame clones only and misses some. This table holds around 110,000 clones, over 80% found once. The specimen comprised CD8+ T cells sorted from blood, sampled at week 24, from a patient treated with tofacitinib. Every receptor here comes from a human donor with alopecia areata. CDR3s include the opening cysteine and the closing phenylalanine or tryptophan. Fields, in order: clone size, D gene, J gene, V gene, CDR3 DNA, CDR3 protein. D genes are given only for firm matches. Expanded clones get a size class; other rows say once, few or many, or leave the size out.

clone_size: -; d_call: TRBD2; j_call: TRBJ2-3; v_call: TRBV11-2; cdr3_nt: TGTGCCAGCAGCCTTAGCGGGGGAGTCACAGATACGCAGTATTTT; cdr3_aa: CASSLSGGVTDTQYF
clone_size: -; d_call: TRBD1; j_call: TRBJ2-3; v_call: TRBV4-1; cdr3_nt: TGCGCCAGCAGCCAAGGTCCCTCGGGACAGGGGGCGGGAGATACGCAGTATTTT; cdr3_aa: CASSQGPSGQGAGDTQYF
clone_size: once; d_call: -; j_call: TRBJ2-7; v_call: TRBV5-1; cdr3_nt: TGCGCCAGCAGCCTAGGGGAATCCTACGAGCAGTACTTC; cdr3_aa: CASSLGESYEQYF
clone_size: few; d_call: -; j_call: TRBJ2-1; v_call: TRBV7-8; cdr3_nt: TGTGCCAGCAGCCCGACTAGTTCTAATGAGCAGTTCTTC; cdr3_aa: CASSPTSSNEQFF
clone_size: -; d_call: -; j_call: TRBJ1-1; v_call: TRBV7-2; cdr3_nt: TGTGCCAGCAGCTTAGTGTCAGGGTTGAACACTGAAGCTTTCTTT; cdr3_aa: CASSLVSGLNTEAFF
clone_size: few; d_call: TRBD2; j_call: TRBJ2-5; v_call: TRBV4-2; cdr3_nt: TGTGCCAGCAGCCAAGAGGGAGCGGGGGGGCCAGAGACCCAGTACTTC; cdr3_aa: CASSQEGAGGPETQYF
clone_size: -; d_call: -; j_call: TRBJ1-2; v_call: TRBV5-6; cdr3_nt: TGTGCCAGCAGCTTCGCAGGCCGGGTCAGGAGCTACACCTTC; cdr3_aa: CASSFAGRVRSYTF
clone_size: -; d_call: -; j_call: TRBJ2-7; v_call: TRBV7-6; cdr3_nt: TGTGCCAGCAGCAACGACAGAAGCTACGAGCAGTACTTC; cdr3_aa: CASSNDRSYEQYF
clone_size: -; d_call: TRBD1; j_call: TRBJ2-7; v_call: TRBV19; cdr3_nt: TGTGCCAGTAGTATGATCTTTCCCCCACAGGGGCCCTTCTCCTACGAGCAGTACTTC; cdr3_aa: CASSMIFPPQGPFSYEQYF
clone_size: -; d_call: -; j_call: TRBJ2-5; v_call: TRBV6-5; cdr3_nt: TGTGCCAGCAGTTACTCGCCAGGGTGGCAAGAGACCCAGTACTTC; cdr3_aa: CASSYSPGWQETQYF
clone_size: -; d_call: -; j_call: TRBJ1-1; v_call: TRBV30; cdr3_nt: TGTGCCTGGAGTGAGGGGGGAGTGGAAGCTTTCTTT; cdr3_aa: CAWSEGGVEAFF
clone_size: -; d_call: -; j_call: TRBJ2-7; v_call: TRBV6-5; cdr3_nt: TGTGCCAGCAGTGGGACCTCCTACGAGCAGTACTTC; cdr3_aa: CASSGTSYEQYF
clone_size: -; d_call: -; j_call: TRBJ2-1; v_call: TRBV7-2; cdr3_nt: TGTGCCAGCACCAGGACTATCTCCTACAATGAGCAGTTCTTC; cdr3_aa: CASTRTISYNEQFF
clone_size: -; d_call: -; j_call: TRBJ2-6; v_call: TRBV6-1; cdr3_nt: TGTGCCAGCAGTGAAGACGGGACTGGGGCCAACGTCCTGACTTTC; cdr3_aa: CASSEDGTGANVLTF
clone_size: -; d_call: -; j_call: TRBJ2-7; v_call: TRBV7-9; cdr3_nt: TGTGCCAGCAGCCTAAGGGAAGCGGAAACCTCCTACGAGCAGTACTTC; cdr3_aa: CASSLREAETSYEQYF
clone_size: -; d_call: TRBD2; j_call: TRBJ2-3; v_call: TRBV11-2; cdr3_nt: TGTGCCAGCAGCCGACTAGCGGGGGGCACAGATACGCAGTATTTT; cdr3_aa: CASSRLAGGTDTQYF
clone_size: -; d_call: -; j_call: TRBJ1-1; v_call: TRBV5-6; cdr3_nt: TGTGCCAGCAGCTTGGAAGGGGATTGGAGCCCGAACACTGAAGCTTTCTTT; cdr3_aa: CASSLEGDWSPNTEAFF
clone_size: -; d_call: -; j_call: TRBJ2-2; v_call: TRBV4-1; cdr3_nt: TGCGCCAGCAGCCAAGTTAGTGTCGGGGAGCTGTTTTTT; cdr3_aa: CASSQVSVGELFF
clone_size: -; d_call: -; j_call: TRBJ2-5; v_call: TRBV7-3; cdr3_nt: TGTGCCAGCAGCGCAGGCGGCGACCCCATTAGGACCCAGTACTTC; cdr3_aa: CASSAGGDPIRTQYF
clone_size: -; d_call: -; j_call: TRBJ2-1; v_call: TRBV5-1; cdr3_nt: TGCGCCAGCAGCTTGGACGTGACTACCCTAAACGATGAGCAGTTCTTC; cdr3_aa: CASSLDVTTLNDEQFF
clone_size: -; d_call: -; j_call: TRBJ2-5; v_call: TRBV7-9; cdr3_nt: TGTGCCAGCAGCTTAGCCGGCAACCAAGAGACCCAGTACTTC; cdr3_aa: CASSLAGNQETQYF
clone_size: -; d_call: -; j_call: TRBJ1-2; v_call: TRBV4-2; cdr3_nt: TGTGCCAGCAGCCAAGATGGGGGGACACAACCTAACTATGGCTACACCTTC; cdr3_aa: CASSQDGGTQPNYGYTF
clone_size: -; d_call: TRBD1; j_call: TRBJ1-1; v_call: TRBV14; cdr3_nt: TGTGCCAGCAGCCCATTCGAGGACAGGGACGAAGCTTTCTTT; cdr3_aa: CASSPFEDRDEAFF
clone_size: -; d_call: TRBD1; j_call: TRBJ1-2; v_call: TRBV2; cdr3_nt: TGTGCCAGCACTGACCCGGGGACAGGGTGGGACTATGGCTACACCTTC; cdr3_aa: CASTDPGTGWDYGYTF
clone_size: -; d_call: -; j_call: TRBJ1-5; v_call: TRBV4-1; cdr3_nt: TGCGCCAGCAGCCAATATGAGGATCAGCCCCAGCATTTT; cdr3_aa: CASSQYEDQPQHF
clone_size: -; d_call: TRBD1; j_call: TRBJ2-1; v_call: TRBV6-5; cdr3_nt: TGTGCCAGCAGTTACTCCCGGGACAGGGGGAATGAGCAGTTCTTC; cdr3_aa: CASSYSRDRGNEQFF
clone_size: -; d_call: -; j_call: TRBJ2-1; v_call: TRBV5-1; cdr3_nt: TGCGCCAGCAGCGAGAGGGGAAGGAATGAGCAGTTCTTC; cdr3_aa: CASSERGRNEQFF
clone_size: -; d_call: -; j_call: TRBJ2-5; v_call: TRBV7-2; cdr3_nt: TGTGCCAGCAGCTTCTACCTGGGAGAGACCCAGTACTTC; cdr3_aa: CASSFYLGETQYF
clone_size: -; d_call: TRBD1; j_call: TRBJ2-2; v_call: TRBV27; cdr3_nt: TGTGCCAGCAGTTTATCCCACAGGGGAGACACCGGGGAGCTGTTTTTT; cdr3_aa: CASSLSHRGDTGELFF
clone_size: -; d_call: -; j_call: TRBJ2-7; v_call: TRBV7-7; cdr3_nt: TGTGCTAGCAGCTTTGACTACTCGAGTCATTACGAGCAGTACTTC; cdr3_aa: CASSFDYSSHYEQYF
clone_size: -; d_call: -; j_call: TRBJ2-2; v_call: TRBV21-1; cdr3_nt: TGTGCCAGCAGCCGGACGGGGGACTTAGAAACCACCGGGGAGCTGTTTTTT; cdr3_aa: CASSRTGDLETTGELFF
clone_size: -; d_call: -; j_call: TRBJ2-5; v_call: TRBV6-5; cdr3_nt: TGTGCCAGCAGTTACTCCGGTGGTGGTGAGACCCAGTACTTC; cdr3_aa: CASSYSGGGETQYF